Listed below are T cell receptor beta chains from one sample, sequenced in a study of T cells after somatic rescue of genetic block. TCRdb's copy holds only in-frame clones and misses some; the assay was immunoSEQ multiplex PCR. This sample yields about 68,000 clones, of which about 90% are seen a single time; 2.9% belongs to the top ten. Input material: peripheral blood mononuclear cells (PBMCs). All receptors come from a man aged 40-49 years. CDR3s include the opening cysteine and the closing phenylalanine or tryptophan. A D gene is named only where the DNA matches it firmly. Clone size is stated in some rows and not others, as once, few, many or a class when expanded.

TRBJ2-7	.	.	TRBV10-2	CASTSGEGYEQYF	TGCGCCAGCACAAGCGGTGAGGGGTACGAGCAGTACTTC
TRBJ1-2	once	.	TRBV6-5	CASSYSGTANYGYTF	TGTGCCAGCAGTTACTCGGGAACAGCTAACTATGGCTACACCTTC
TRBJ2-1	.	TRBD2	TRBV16	CASSQSGGGVNEQFF	TGTGCCAGCAGCCAATCAGGCGGGGGGGTGAATGAGCAGTTCTTC
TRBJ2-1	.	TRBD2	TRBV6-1	CASSGGLADNEQFF	TGTGCCAGCAGTGGGGGACTAGCGGACAATGAGCAGTTCTTC
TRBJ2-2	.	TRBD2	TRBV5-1	CASSLRSVAGGNTGELFF	TGCGCCAGCAGCTTGAGGTCGGTAGCGGGAGGTAACACCGGGGAGCTGTTTTTT
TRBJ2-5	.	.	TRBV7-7	CASSLLGGVETQYF	TGTGCCAGCAGCTTACTCGGTGGTGTAGAGACCCAGTACTTC
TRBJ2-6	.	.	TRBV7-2	CASSFGISGANVLTF	TGTGCCAGCAGCTTCGGCATCTCTGGGGCCAACGTCCTGACTTTC
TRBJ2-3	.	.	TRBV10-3	CAISERGMRTDTQYF	TGTGCCATCAGTGAGCGGGGGATGCGGACAGATACGCAGTATTTT
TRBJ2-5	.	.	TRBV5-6	CASSFLGGRGIRETQYF	TGTGCCAGCAGCTTCCTAGGGGGGAGAGGCATTCGAGAGACCCAGTACTTC
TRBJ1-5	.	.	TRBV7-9	CASSLGRFGNQPQHF	TGTGCCAGCAGCTTGGGCAGGTTCGGCAATCAGCCCCAGCATTTT
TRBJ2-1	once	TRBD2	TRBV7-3	CASSPSGGDSYNEQFF	TGTGCCAGCAGCCCCAGCGGGGGGGACTCCTACAATGAGCAGTTCTTC
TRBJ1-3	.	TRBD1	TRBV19	CASRTGQEDTIYF	TGTGCCAGCAGAACCGGACAGGAGGACACCATATATTTT
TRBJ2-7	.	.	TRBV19	CASSTRQRYYEQYF	TGTGCCAGTAGTACTAGACAGCGCTACTACGAGCAGTACTTC
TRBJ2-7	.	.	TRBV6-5	CASSYNGRLVEQYF	TGTGCCAGCAGTTACAACGGGAGACTGGTCGAGCAGTACTTC
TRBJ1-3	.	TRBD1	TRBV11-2	CASSPSGTAGNTIYF	TGTGCCAGCAGCCCGTCCGGGACAGCCGGAAACACCATATATTTT
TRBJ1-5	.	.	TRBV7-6	CASSLVGNQPQHF	TGTGCCAGCAGCTTAGTCGGAAATCAGCCCCAGCATTTT
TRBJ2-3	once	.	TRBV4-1	CASSQERGFTDTQYF	TGCGCCAGCAGCCAAGAACGGGGTTTCACAGATACGCAGTATTTT
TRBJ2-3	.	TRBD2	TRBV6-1	CASLRASGMADTQYF	TGTGCCAGCCTTCGGGCTAGCGGGATGGCAGATACGCAGTATTTT
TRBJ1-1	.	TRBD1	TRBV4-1	CASSQVGGSGHTEAFF	TGCGCCAGCAGCCAAGTAGGGGGCAGTGGGCACACTGAAGCTTTCTTT
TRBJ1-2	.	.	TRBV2	CASSGGGRNGYGYTF	TGTGCCAGCAGTGGTGGGGGGAGGAATGGGTATGGCTACACCTTC
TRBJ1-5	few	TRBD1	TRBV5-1	CASSRTGRNQPQHF	TGCGCCAGCAGCAGGACAGGGAGGAATCAGCCCCAGCATTTT
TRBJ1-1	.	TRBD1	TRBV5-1	CASKYRGMNTEAFF	TGCGCCAGCAAATACAGGGGTATGAACACTGAAGCTTTCTTT
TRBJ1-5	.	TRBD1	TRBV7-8	CASSPDRVGQPQHF	TGTGCCAGCAGCCCGGACAGGGTGGGACAGCCCCAGCATTTT
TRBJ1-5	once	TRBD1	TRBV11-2	CASSYRGQSNQPQHF	TGTGCCAGCAGCTACAGGGGGCAAAGCAATCAGCCCCAGCATTTT
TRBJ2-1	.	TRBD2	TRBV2	CASRVTSGSYNEQFF	TGTGCCAGCAGGGTGACTAGCGGAAGCTACAATGAGCAGTTCTTC
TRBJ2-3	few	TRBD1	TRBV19	CASSGGGQGHPSTDTQYF	TGTGCCAGTTCCGGGGGGGGACAGGGGCATCCTAGCACAGATACGCAGTATTTT
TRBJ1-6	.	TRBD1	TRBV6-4	CASTEIAGGLISYNSPLHF	TGTGCCAGCACTGAAATAGCAGGGGGCCTTATCTCCTATAATTCACCCCTCCACTTT
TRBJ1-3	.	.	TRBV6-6	CASTHRPRDTIYF	TGTGCCAGCACCCACCGTCCGAGGGACACCATATATTTT
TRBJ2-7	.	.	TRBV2	CASTSPTLIGSGYEQYF	TGTGCCAGCACCTCCCCAACCCTAATCGGTAGCGGCTACGAGCAGTACTTC
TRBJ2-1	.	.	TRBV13	CASSLALPEQFF	TGTGCCAGCAGCTTAGCACTCCCTGAGCAGTTCTTC
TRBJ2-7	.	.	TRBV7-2	CASSSPWTGYEQYF	TGTGCCAGCAGCTCCCCCTGGACTGGGTACGAGCAGTACTTC
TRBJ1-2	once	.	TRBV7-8	CASTSGAGFFGYTF	TGTGCCAGCACCTCAGGGGCAGGCTTCTTCGGCTACACCTTC
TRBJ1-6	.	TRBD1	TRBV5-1	CASSLGQGSSPLHF	TGCGCCAGCAGCTTGGGACAGGGTAGTTCACCCCTCCACTTT
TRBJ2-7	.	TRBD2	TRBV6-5	CASQLAGGGPYEQYF	TGTGCCAGTCAACTAGCGGGAGGAGGGCCCTACGAGCAGTACTTC
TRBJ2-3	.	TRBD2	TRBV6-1	CASSNLAGGTDTQYF	TGTGCCAGCAGTAACCTAGCGGGAGGCACAGATACGCAGTATTTT
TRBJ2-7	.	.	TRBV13	CASSSWDWDGYEQYF	TGTGCCAGCAGCTCATGGGACTGGGACGGCTACGAGCAGTACTTC
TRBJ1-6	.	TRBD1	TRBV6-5	CASSRQGPNSPLHF	TGTGCCAGCAGCAGACAGGGACCTAATTCACCCCTCCACTTT
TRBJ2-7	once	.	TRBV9	CASSVEAARSYEQYF	TGTGCCAGCAGCGTAGAGGCAGCACGGTCCTACGAGCAGTACTTC
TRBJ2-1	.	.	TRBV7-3	CASSYRPDNEQFF	TGTGCCAGCAGTTACCGACCCGACAATGAGCAGTTCTTC
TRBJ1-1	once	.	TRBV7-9	CASSWATEAFF	TGTGCCAGCAGCTGGGCCACTGAAGCTTTCTTT
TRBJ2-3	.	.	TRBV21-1	CASSIAGTHCDTDTQYF	TGTGCCAGCAGCATCGCCGGGACCCACTGCGACACAGATACGCAGTATTTT
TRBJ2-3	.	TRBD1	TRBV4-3	CASSQGTGGTDTQYF	TGCGCCAGCAGCCAAGGGACAGGGGGCACAGATACGCAGTATTTT
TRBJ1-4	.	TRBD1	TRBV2	CASSKQGVEKLFF	TGTGCCAGCAGTAAGCAGGGGGTTGAAAAACTGTTTTTT
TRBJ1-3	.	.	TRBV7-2	CASSYGTLGNTIYF	TGTGCCAGCAGCTACGGGACGCTAGGAAACACCATATATTTT
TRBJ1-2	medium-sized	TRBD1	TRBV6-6	CASRSIQGANYGYTF	TGTGCCAGCAGGTCCATACAGGGGGCAAACTATGGCTACACCTTC
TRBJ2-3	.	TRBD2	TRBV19	CASRLAGGSDTQYF	TGTGCCAGCCGTCTAGCGGGGGGTTCAGATACGCAGTATTTT
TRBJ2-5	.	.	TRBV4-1	CASSQRLFVETQYF	TGCGCCAGCAGCCAACGTTTGTTTGTCGAGACCCAGTACTTC
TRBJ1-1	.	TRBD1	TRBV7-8	CASSLSVRTGGDRTEAFF	TGTGCCAGCAGCCTATCCGTAAGGACAGGGGGGGATCGCACTGAAGCTTTCTTT
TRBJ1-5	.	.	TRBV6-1	CASSWADSGQPQHF	TGTGCCAGCAGTTGGGCGGACAGTGGCCAGCCCCAGCATTTT
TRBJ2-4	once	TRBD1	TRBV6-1	CASSAGTGGRGAKNIQYF	TGTGCCAGCAGTGCCGGGACAGGGGGCCGGGGGGCCAAAAACATTCAGTACTTC
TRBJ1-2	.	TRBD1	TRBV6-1	CASSEGPRTGSGYTF	TGTGCCAGCAGCGAGGGCCCGAGGACAGGCAGTGGCTACACCTTC
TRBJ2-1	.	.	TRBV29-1	CSVEGRRFLGNEQFF	TGCAGCGTTGAGGGGCGCCGGTTCCTTGGGAATGAGCAGTTCTTC
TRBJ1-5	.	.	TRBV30	CAWSRGNNQPQHF	TGTGCCTGGAGTCGGGGCAACAATCAGCCCCAGCATTTT